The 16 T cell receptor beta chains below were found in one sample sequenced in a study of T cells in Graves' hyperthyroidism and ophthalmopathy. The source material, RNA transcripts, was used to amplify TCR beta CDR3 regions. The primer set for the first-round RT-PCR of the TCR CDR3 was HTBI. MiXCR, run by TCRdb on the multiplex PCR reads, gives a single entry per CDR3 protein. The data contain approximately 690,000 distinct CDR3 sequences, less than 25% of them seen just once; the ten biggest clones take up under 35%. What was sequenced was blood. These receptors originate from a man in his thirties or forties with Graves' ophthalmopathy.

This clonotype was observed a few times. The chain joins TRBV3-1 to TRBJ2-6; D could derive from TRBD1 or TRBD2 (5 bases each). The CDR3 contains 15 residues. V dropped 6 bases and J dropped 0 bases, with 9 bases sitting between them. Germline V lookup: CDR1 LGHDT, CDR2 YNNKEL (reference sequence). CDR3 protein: CASSRGVSGANVLTF. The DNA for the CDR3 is TGTGCCAGCAGTCGAGGGGTCTCTGGGGCCAACGTCCTGACTTTC.

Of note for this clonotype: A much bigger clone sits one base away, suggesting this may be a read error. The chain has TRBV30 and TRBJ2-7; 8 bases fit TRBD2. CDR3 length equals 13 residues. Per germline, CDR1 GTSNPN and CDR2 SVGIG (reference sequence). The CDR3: CAWSIAGGYEQHF. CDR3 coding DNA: TGTGCCTGGAGTATTGCGGGGGGCTACGAGCAGCACTTC.

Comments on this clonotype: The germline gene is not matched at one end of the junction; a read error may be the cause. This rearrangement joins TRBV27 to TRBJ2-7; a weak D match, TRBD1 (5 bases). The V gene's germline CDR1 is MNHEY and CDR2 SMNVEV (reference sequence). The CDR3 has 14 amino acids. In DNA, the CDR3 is TGTGCCTGCAGTTGGGGTAGGGGTGCACTCGAGCAGTACTTC. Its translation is CACSWGRGALEQYF.

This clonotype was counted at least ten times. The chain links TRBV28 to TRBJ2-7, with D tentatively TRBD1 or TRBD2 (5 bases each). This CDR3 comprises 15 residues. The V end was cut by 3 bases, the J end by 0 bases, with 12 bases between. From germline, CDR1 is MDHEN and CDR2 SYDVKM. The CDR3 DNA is TGTGCCAGCAGTTTGCACGCAGGGACCTCCTACGAGCAGTACTTC. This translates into CASSLHAGTSYEQYF.

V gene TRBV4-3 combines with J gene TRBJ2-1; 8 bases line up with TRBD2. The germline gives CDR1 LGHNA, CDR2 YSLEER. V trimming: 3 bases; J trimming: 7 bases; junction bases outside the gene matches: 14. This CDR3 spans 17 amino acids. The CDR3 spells CASSQWPGGRRGNEQFF. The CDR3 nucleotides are TGCGCCAGCAGCCAGTGGCCGGGCGGGAGGCGTGGGAATGAGCAGTTCTTC.

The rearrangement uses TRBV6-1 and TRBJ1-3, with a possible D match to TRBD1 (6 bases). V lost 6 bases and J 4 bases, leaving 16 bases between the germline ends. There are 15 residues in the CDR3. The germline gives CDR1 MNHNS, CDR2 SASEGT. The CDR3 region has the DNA TGTGCCAGCAGGCCCCCGGGGGGCGAGGGAAACACCATATATTTT. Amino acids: CASRPPGGEGNTIYF.

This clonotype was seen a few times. The CDR3 nucleotides are TGTGCCAGCAGTTGGTCAGGGACCCGACCTTATGGCTACACCTTC. It codes for CASSWSGTRPYGYTF. This rearrangement joins TRBV6-1 to TRBJ1-2; D might be TRBD1 (5 bases). Trimming pared 5 bases from V and 5 bases from J, leaving 18 bases between. This CDR3 is 15 amino acids long. Germline CDR1 is MNHNS and CDR2 is SASEGT.

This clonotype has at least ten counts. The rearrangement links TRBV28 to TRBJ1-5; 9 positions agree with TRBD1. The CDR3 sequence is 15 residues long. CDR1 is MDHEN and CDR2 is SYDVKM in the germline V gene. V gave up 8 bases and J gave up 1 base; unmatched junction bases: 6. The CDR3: CASLRTGVSNQPQHF. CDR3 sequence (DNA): TGTGCCAGCCTCCGGACAGGGGTGAGCAATCAGCCCCAGCATTTT.

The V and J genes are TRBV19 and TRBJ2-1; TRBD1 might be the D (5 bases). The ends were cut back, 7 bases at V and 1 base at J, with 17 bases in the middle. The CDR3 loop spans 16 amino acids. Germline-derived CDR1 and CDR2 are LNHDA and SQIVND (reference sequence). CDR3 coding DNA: TGTGCCAGTACCGAGAGCCAGGGCGTATCCTACAATGAGCAGTTCTTC. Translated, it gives CASTESQGVSYNEQFF.

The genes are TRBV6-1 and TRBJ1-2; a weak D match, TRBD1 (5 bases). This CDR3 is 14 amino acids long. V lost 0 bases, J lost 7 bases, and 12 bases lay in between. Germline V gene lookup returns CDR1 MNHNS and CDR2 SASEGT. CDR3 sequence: CASSEAGGLGGYTF. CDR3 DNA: TGTGCCAGCAGTGAAGCTGGGGGTCTTGGTGGCTACACCTTC.

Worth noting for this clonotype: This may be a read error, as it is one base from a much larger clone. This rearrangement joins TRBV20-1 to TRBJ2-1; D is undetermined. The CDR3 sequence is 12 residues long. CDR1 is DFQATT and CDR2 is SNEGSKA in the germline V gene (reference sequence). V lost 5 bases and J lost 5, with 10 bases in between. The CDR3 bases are TGCAGTGCTGGAATGGGGAACAATGAGCAGTTCTTC. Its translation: CSAGMGNNEQFF.

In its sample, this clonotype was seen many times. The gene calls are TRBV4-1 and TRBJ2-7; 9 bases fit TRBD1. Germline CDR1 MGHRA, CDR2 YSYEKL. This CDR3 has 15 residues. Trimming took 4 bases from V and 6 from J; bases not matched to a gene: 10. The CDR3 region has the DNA TGCGCCAGCAGCCTCAGACGGGACAGGGACAGCGAGCAGTACTTC. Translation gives CASSLRRDRDSEQYF.

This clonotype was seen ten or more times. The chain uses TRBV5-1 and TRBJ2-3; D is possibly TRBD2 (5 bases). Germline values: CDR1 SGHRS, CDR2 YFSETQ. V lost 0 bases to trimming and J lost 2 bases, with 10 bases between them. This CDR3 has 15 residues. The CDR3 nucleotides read TGCGCCAGCAGCTTGGGGCGGAGGACCACAGATACGCAGTATTTT. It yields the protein CASSLGRRTTDTQYF.

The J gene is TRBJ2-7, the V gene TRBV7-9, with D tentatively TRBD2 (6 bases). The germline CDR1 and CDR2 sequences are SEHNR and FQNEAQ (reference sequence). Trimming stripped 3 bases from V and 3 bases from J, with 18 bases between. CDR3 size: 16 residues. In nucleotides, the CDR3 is TGTGCCAGCAGCTTTTATTCCGGGACTTTCCTCTACGAGCAGTACTTC. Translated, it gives CASSFYSGTFLYEQYF. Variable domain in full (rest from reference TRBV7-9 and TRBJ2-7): DTGVSQNPRHKITKRGQNVTFRCDPISEHNRLYWYRQTLGQGPEFLTYFQNEAQLEKSRLLSDRFSAERPKGSFSTLEIQRTEQGDSAMYLCASSFYSGTFLYEQYFGPGTRLTVT.

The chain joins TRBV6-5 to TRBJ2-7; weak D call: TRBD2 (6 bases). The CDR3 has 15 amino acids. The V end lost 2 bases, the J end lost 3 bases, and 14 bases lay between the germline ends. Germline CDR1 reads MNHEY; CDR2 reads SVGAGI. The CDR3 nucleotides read TGTGCCAGCAGTTACAGAGAGGGAGGCATCTACGAGCAGTACTTC. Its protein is CASSYREGGIYEQYF.

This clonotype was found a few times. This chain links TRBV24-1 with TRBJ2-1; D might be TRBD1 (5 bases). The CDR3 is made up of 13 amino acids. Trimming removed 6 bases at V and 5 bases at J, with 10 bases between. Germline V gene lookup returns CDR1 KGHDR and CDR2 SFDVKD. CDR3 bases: TGTGCCACCAGTAGAAACAGGAACAATGAGCAGTTCTTC. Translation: CATSRNRNNEQFF.